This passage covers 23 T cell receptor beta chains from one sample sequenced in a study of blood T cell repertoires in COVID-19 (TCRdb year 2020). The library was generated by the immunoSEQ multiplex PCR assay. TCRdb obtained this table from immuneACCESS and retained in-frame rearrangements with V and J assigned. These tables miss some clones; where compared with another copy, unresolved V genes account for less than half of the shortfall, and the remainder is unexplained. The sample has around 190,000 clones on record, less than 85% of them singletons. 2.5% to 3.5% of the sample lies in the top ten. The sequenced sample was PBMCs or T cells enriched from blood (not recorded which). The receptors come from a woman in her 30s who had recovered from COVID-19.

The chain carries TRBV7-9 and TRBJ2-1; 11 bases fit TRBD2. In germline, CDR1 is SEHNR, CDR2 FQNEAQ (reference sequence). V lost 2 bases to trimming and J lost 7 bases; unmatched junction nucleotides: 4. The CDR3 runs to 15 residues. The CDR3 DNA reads TGTGCCAGCAGCTTAATAGCGGGAGGGCGAAATGAGCAGTTCTTC. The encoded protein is CASSLIAGGRNEQFF. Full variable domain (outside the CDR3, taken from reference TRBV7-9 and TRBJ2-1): DTGVSQNPRHKITKRGQNVTFRCDPISEHNRLYWYRQTLGQGPEFLTYFQNEAQLEKSRLLSDRFSAERPKGSFSTLEIQRTEQGDSAMYLCASSLIAGGRNEQFFGPGTRLTVL.

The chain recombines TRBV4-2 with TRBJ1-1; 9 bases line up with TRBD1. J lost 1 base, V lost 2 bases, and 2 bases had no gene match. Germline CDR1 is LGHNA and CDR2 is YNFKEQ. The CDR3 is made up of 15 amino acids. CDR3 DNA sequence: TGTGCCAGCAGCCAACGGACAGGGGAGAACACTGAAGCTTTCTTT. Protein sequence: CASSQRTGENTEAFF.

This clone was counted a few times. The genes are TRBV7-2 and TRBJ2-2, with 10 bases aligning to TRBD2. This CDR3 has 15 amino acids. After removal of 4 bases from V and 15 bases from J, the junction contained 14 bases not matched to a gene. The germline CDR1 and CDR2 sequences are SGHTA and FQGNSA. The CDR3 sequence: CASSSTALSSGSMFF. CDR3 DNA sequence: TGTGCCAGCAGCTCCACCGCACTCTCTAGCGGGAGCATGTTTTTT.

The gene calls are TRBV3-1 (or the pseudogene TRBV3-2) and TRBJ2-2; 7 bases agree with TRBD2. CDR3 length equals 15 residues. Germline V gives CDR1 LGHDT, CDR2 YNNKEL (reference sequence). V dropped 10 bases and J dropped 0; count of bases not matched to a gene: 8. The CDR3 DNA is TGTGCCACACAATCGGGGGGAGCGAACACCGGGGAGCTGTTTTTT. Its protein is CATQSGGANTGELFF.

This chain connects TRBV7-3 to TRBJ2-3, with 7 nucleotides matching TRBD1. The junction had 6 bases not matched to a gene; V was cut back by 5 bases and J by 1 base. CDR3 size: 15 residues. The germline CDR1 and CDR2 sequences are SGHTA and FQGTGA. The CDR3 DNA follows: TGTGCCAGCAGCATGACAGGGCTTGGCACAGATACGCAGTATTTT. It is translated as CASSMTGLGTDTQYF.

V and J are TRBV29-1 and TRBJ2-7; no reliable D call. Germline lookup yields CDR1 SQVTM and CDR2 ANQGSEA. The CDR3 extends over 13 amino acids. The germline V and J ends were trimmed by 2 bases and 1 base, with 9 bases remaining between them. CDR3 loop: CSVESTNSYEQYF. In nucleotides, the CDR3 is TGCAGCGTTGAATCGACAAATTCCTACGAGCAGTACTTC.

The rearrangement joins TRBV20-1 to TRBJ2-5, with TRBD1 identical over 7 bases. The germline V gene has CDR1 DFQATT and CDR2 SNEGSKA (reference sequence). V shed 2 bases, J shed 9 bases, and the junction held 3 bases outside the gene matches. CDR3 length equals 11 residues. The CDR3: CSARPTGAQYF. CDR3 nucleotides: TGCAGTGCTAGACCCACAGGGGCCCAGTACTTC.

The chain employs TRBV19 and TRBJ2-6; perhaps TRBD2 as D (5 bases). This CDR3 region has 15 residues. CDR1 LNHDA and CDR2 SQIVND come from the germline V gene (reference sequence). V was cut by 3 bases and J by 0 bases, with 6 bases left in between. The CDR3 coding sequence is TGTGCCAGTAGTATGGCGGGCTCTGGGGCCAACGTCCTGACTTTC. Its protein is CASSMAGSGANVLTF.

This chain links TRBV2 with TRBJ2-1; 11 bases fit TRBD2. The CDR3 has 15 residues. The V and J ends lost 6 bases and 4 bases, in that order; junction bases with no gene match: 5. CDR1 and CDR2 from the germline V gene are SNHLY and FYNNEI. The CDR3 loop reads CASRTGTSGYNEQFF. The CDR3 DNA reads TGTGCCAGCAGGACCGGGACTAGCGGTTACAATGAGCAGTTCTTC.

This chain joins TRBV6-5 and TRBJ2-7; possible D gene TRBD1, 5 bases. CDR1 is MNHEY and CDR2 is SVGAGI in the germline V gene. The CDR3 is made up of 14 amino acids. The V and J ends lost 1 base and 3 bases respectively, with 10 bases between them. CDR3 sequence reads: CASSYYQGLYEQYF. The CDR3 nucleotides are TGTGCCAGCAGTTACTATCAGGGCCTCTACGAGCAGTACTTC.

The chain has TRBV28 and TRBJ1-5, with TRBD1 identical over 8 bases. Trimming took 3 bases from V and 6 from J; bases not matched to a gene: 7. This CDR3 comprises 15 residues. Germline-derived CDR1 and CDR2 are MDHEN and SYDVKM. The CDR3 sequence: CASSFFRGRIQPQHF. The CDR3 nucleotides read TGTGCCAGCAGTTTCTTCAGGGGGCGCATTCAGCCCCAGCATTTT. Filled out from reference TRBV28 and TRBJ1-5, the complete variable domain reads DVKVTQSSRYLVKRTGEKVFLECVQDMDHENMFWYRQDPGLGLRLIYFSYDVKMKEKGDIPEGYSVSREKKERFSLILESASTNQTSMYLCASSFFRGRIQPQHFGDGTRLSIL.

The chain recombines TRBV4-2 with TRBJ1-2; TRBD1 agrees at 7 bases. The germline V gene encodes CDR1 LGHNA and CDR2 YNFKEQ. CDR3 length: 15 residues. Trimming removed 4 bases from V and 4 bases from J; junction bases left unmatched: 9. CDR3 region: CASSLTDRVGYGYTF. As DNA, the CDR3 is TGTGCCAGCAGCCTAACCGACAGGGTGGGCTATGGCTACACCTTC.

The CDR3 nucleotides are TGCGCCAGCAGGGTGGTGACTCAGAACACCGGGGAGCTGTTTTTT. It encodes CASRVVTQNTGELFF. The chain couples TRBV5-1 to TRBJ2-2; D call uncertain. The germline V gene has CDR1 SGHRS and CDR2 YFSETQ. Trimming pared 5 bases from V and 1 base from J, leaving 12 bases between. This CDR3 has 15 residues.

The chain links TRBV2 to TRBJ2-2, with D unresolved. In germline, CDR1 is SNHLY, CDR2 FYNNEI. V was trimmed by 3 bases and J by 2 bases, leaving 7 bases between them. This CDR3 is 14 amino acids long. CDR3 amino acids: CASSEVRNTGELFF. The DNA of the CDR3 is TGTGCCAGCAGTGAGGTTAGAAACACCGGGGAGCTGTTTTTT.

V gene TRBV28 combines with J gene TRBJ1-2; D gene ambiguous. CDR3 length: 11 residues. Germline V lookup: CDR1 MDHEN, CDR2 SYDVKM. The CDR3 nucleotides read TGTGTTAGCACGTCGGCCCTTGGCTACACCTTC. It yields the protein CVSTSALGYTF.

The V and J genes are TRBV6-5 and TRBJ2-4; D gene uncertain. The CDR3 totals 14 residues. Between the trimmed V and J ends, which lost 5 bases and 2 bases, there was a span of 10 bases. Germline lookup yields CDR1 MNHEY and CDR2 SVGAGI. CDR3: CASSPGDPKNIQYF. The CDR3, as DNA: TGTGCCAGCAGTCCCGGAGACCCCAAAAACATTCAGTACTTC.

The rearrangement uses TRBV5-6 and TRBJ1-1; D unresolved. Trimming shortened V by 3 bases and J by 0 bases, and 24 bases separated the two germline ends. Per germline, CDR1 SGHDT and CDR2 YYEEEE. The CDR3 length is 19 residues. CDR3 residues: CASSSSGAGGFFMNTEAFF. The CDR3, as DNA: TGTGCCAGCAGCTCAAGTGGCGCGGGAGGATTCTTCATGAACACTGAAGCTTTCTTT.

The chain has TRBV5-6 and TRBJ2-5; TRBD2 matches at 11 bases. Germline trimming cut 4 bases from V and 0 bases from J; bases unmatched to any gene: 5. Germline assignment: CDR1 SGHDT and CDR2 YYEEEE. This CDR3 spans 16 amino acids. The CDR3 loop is CASSTQTSGNQETQYF. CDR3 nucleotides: TGTGCCAGCAGCACCCAGACTAGCGGGAACCAAGAGACCCAGTACTTC.

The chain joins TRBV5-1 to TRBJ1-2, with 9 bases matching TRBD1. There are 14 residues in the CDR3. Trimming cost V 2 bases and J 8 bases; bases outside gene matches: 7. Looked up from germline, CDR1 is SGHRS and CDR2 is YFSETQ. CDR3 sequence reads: CASSFQQGARGYTF. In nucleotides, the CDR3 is TGCGCCAGCAGCTTCCAACAGGGGGCGCGAGGCTACACCTTC.

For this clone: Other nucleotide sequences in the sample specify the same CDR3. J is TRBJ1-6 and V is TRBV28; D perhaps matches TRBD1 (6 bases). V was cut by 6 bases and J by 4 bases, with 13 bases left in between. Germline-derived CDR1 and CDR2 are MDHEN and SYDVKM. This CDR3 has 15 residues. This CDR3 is CASRGQGTYNSPLHF. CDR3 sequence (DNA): TGTGCCAGCAGGGGTCAGGGGACGTATAATTCACCCCTCCACTTT.

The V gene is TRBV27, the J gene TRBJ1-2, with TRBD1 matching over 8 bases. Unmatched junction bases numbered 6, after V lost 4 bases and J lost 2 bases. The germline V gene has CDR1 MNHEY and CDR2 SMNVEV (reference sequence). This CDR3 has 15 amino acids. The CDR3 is CASSSTGVDNYGYTF. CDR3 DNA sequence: TGTGCCAGCAGTTCGACAGGGGTGGACAACTATGGCTACACCTTC.

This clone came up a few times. The CDR3 DNA follows: TGTGCCACCAGCTTGACCGTGGACAAGGAGCAGTACGTC. This sequence encodes CATSLTVDKEQYV. The rearrangement links TRBV15 to TRBJ2-7; perhaps TRBD1 as D (5 bases). The V gene lost 5 bases and the J gene lost 7 bases, with 15 bases spanning the gap. CDR1 LNHNV and CDR2 YYDKDF come from the germline V gene (reference sequence). The length of the CDR3 is 13 residues.

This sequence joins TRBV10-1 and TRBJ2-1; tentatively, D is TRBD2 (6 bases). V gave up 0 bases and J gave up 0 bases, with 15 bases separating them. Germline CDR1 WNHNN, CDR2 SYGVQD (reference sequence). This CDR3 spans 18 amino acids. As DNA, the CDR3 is TGCGCCAGCAGTGAGTCCACCCCGACTAGTCCCTCCTACAATGAGCAGTTCTTC. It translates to CASSESTPTSPSYNEQFF.